This TCR beta chain emerged from a study of response to subunit inactivated influenza vaccine. This clonotype was detected a few times. Its antigen is not known. The CDR3 runs 20 residues. After removal of 5 bases from V and 6 bases from J, the junction contained 20 bases not matched to a gene. Germline lookup yields CDR1 SGHAT and CDR2 FQNNGV. General observations from the study: The authors proposed limited new T cell recruitment per seasonal influenza vaccination.

TCRdb used MiXCR to reprocess the RT-PCR reads, holding one entry per CDR3 protein. The sample shows about 540,000 distinct CDR3 sequences, 20% to 25% of them seen only once. The same sample was also used in a study of T cells expressing NK-cell markers. From that second work: A 5'RACE template switching approach incorporating UMIs was used to make TCR beta cDNA.

The source is a man over 45 who received an inactivated influenza vaccine. Here the sequenced sample was CD4+ T cells sorted from PBMCs, taken less than 13 days after vaccination. This chain joins TRBV11-2 and TRBJ2-7; 15 positions match TRBD2. The CDR3 DNA is TGTGCCAGCAGCCCGCCGATAACGGGACTAGCGGGAGGACCGACTGCCGAGCAGTACTTC. Translating it yields CASSPPITGLAGGPTAEQYF.